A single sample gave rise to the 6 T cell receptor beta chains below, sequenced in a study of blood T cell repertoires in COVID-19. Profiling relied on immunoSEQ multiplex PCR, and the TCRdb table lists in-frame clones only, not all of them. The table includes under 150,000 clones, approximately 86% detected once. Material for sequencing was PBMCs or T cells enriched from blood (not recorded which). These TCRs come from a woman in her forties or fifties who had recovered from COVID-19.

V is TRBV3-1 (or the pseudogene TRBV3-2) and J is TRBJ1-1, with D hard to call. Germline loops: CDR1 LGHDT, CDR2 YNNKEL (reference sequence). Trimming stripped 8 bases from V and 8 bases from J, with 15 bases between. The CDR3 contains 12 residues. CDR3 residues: CASGSFGDEAFF. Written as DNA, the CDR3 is TGTGCCAGCGGGTCTTTCGGAGACGAAGCTTTCTTT.

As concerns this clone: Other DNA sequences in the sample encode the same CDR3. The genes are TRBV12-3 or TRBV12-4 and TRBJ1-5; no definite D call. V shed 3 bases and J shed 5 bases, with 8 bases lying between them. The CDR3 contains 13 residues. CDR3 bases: TGTGCCAGCAGTTTTCTTCGGGATCAGCCCCAGCATTTT. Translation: CASSFLRDQPQHF.

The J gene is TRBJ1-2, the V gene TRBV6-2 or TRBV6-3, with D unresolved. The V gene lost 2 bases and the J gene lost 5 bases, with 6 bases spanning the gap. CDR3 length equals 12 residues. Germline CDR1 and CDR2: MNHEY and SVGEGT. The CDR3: CASSYQNYGYTF. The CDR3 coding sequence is TGTGCCAGCAGTTACCAGAATTATGGCTACACCTTC.

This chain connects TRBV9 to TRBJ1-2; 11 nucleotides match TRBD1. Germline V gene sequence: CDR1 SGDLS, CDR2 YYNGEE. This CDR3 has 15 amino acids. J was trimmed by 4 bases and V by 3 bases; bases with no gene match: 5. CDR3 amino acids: CASSGGTGGTYGYTF. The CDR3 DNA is TGTGCCAGCAGCGGGGGGACAGGGGGTACCTATGGCTACACCTTC.

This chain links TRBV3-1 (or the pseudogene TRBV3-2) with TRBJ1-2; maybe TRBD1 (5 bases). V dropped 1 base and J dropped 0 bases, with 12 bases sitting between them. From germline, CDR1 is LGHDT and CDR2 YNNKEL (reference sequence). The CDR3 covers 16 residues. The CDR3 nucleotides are TGTGCCAGCAGCCAAGCCGGGGGAATTACTAACTATGGCTACACCTTC. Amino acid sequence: CASSQAGGITNYGYTF.

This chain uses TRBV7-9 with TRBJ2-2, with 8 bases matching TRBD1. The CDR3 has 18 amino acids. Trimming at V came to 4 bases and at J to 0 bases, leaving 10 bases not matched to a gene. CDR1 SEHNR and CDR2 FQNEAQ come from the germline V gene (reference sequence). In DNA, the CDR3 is TGTGCCAGCAGCTCAACCTACGACAGGGGCGCGAACACCGGGGAGCTGTTTTTT. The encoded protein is CASSSTYDRGANTGELFF.